The next 11 T cell receptor beta chains were all read from a single sample in a study of identical twins. TCRdb reprocessed the 5' RACE reads via MiXCR and lists one record per CDR3 protein. Here the sample spans 120,000 to 150,000 distinct CDR3 sequences, under 4.5% being singletons. The sample comprised memory T cells sorted from blood. All receptors derive from a young man in good health.

This clonotype was counted ten times or more. V gene TRBV5-1 combines with J gene TRBJ2-7, with TRBD1 matching 8 bases. This CDR3 is 13 amino acids long. Germline CDR1 and CDR2: SGHRS and YFSETQ. With 3 bases clipped from V and 4 bases from J, the junction kept 3 bases outside the gene matches. CDR3 sequence (DNA): TGCGCCAGCAGCTCTCGACAGGGGTACGAGCAGTACTTC. Translation: CASSSRQGYEQYF.

In its sample, this clonotype was seen many times. The chain carries TRBV6-1 and TRBJ2-3, with 7 bases lining up with TRBD2. This CDR3 region has 17 residues. The ends lost 5 bases at V and 4 bases at J; junction bases unmatched: 15. Germline CDR1 MNHNS, CDR2 SASEGT. For the CDR3, the DNA is TGTGCCAGCAGTCGGGGACGCGGCGGGAGCCTCCCAGATACGCAGTATTTT. The encoded protein is CASSRGRGGSLPDTQYF.

The sample holds many counts of this clonotype. V gene TRBV12-3 or TRBV12-4 combines with J gene TRBJ2-2, with TRBD2 as a possible D gene (5 bases). The CDR3 consists of 13 residues. Trimming removed 2 bases at V and 6 bases at J, with 7 bases between. Here the CDR3 DNA reads TGTGCCAGCAGTTTAATAGCGCCCGGGGAGCTGTTTTTT. This gives the protein CASSLIAPGELFF.

This clonotype was recorded many times. The chain has TRBV9 and TRBJ2-1; 13 bases line up with TRBD2. CDR3 size: 16 residues. Looked up from germline, CDR1 is SGDLS and CDR2 is YYNGEE. Unmatched junction bases numbered 11, after V lost 4 bases and J lost 10 bases. Written as DNA, the CDR3 is TGTGCCAGCAGCTCGGCTCCGGGACTAGCGGGATTCGAGCAGTTCTTC. Protein product: CASSSAPGLAGFEQFF.

This clonotype was seen only a few times. The genes are TRBV20-1 and TRBJ2-1, with 8 bases aligning to TRBD2. Germline values: CDR1 DFQATT, CDR2 SNEGSKA (reference sequence). CDR3 length: 16 amino acids. With 6 bases clipped from V and 4 bases from J, the junction kept 14 bases outside the gene matches. This CDR3 reads CSAPRGLAGLYNEQFF. The CDR3 DNA is TGCAGTGCACCCCGGGGTCTAGCGGGCTTATACAATGAGCAGTTCTTC.

This clonotype has at least ten counts. The chain uses TRBV9 and TRBJ2-7; no clear D gene. The CDR3 covers 14 residues. V was pared by 0 bases and J by 2 bases, with 9 bases between. The germline V gene encodes CDR1 SGDLS and CDR2 YYNGEE. The CDR3 nucleotides read TGTGCCAGCAGCGTAGAGGACGGCCCCTACGAGCAGTACTTC. It is translated as CASSVEDGPYEQYF.

This clonotype appeared many times. The chain carries TRBV5-1 and TRBJ2-3; TRBD2 might be the D (5 bases). This CDR3 is built from 13 residues. From germline, CDR1 is SGHRS and CDR2 YFSETQ. Trimming left V 5 bases short and J 4 bases short, with 11 bases between. The CDR3 nucleotides are TGCGCCAGCAGTCTAGCCGTCCCAGATACGCAGTATTTT. Protein product: CASSLAVPDTQYF.

This clonotype was picked up many times. The V and J genes are TRBV29-1 and TRBJ2-1; TRBD2 aligns across 9 bases. With 2 bases clipped from V and 8 bases from J, the junction kept 7 bases outside the gene matches. CDR1 and CDR2 from the germline V gene are SQVTM and ANQGSEA. The CDR3 consists of 14 residues. The CDR3 DNA is TGCAGCGTTGAAAGTAGCGGGAGTGTGTATGAGCAGTTCTTC. It specifies CSVESSGSVYEQFF.

The chain uses TRBV6-2 or TRBV6-3 and TRBJ2-1; possible D gene TRBD2, 6 bases. Trimming stripped 5 bases from V and 2 bases from J, with 19 bases between. CDR1 is MNHEY, CDR2 SVGEGT, per germline. The CDR3 spans 17 residues. The DNA for the CDR3 is TGTGCCAGCAGTCCAAAATTCCTAGCGTCTACCTACAATGAGCAGTTCTTC. Its protein is CASSPKFLASTYNEQFF.

In its sample, this clonotype was seen many times. The chain is built from TRBV12-3 or TRBV12-4 and TRBJ2-1; D unresolved. The CDR3 extends over 13 amino acids. V lost 8 bases to trimming and J lost 0 bases, with 8 bases between them. The CDR3 is CASGGSSYNEQFF. The DNA of the CDR3 is TGTGCCAGCGGTGGCAGCTCCTACAATGAGCAGTTCTTC.

This clonotype was observed a handful of times. The chain uses TRBV28 and TRBJ2-3, with D possibly TRBD2 on 6 matching bases. V lost 5 bases and J lost 2, with 20 bases in between. CDR1 MDHEN and CDR2 SYDVKM come from the germline V gene. CDR3 length equals 17 residues. The CDR3 DNA sequence: TGTGCCAGCAGTCCCCCCGCGGGTGGGGGGACCACAGATACGCAGTATTTT. This sequence encodes CASSPPAGGGTTDTQYF. Together with reference TRBV28 and TRBJ2-3, the CDR3 gives the full variable domain: DVKVTQSSRYLVKRTGEKVFLECVQDMDHENMFWYRQDPGLGLRLIYFSYDVKMKEKGDIPEGYSVSREKKERFSLILESASTNQTSMYLCASSPPAGGGTTDTQYFGPGTRLTVL.